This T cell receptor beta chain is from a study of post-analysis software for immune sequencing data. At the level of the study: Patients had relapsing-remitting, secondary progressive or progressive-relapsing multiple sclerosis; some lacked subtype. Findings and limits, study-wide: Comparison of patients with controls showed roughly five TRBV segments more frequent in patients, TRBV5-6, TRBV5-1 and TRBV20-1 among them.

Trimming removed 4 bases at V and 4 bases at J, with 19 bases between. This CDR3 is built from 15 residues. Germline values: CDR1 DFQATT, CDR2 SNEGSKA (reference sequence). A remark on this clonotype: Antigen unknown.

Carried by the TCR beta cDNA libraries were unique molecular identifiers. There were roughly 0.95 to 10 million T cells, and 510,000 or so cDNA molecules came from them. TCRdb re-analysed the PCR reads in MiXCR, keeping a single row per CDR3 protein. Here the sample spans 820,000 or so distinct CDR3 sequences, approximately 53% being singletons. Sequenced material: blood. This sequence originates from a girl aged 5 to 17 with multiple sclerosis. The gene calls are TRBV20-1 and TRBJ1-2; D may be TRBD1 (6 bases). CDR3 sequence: CSATDGGRQPYGYTF. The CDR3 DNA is TGCAGTGCTACGGACGGGGGCCGCCAACCCTATGGCTACACCTTC.